The 28 T cell receptor beta chains below come from one sample, sequenced in a study of long-term antiretroviral therapy in people with HIV. A v3.0 immunoSEQ assay was performed at survey level. Clones were read by immunoSEQ multiplex PCR, and TCRdb kept only the in-frame ones, dropping some. The repertoire has nearly 25,000 clones, roughly 78% of them found once; the top ten carry less than 12%. The sample here was unsorted PBMCs, taken 1.2 years after starting antiretroviral therapy. The receptors originated from a woman in her thirties or forties with HIV.

This clone was found a few times. The chain recombines TRBV5-1 with TRBJ2-1, with 9 positions matching TRBD2. Germline CDR1 is SGHRS and CDR2 is YFSETQ. This CDR3 has 15 residues. J lost 3 bases, V lost 3 bases, and 4 bases had no gene match. The CDR3 DNA is TGCGCCAGCAGCTCGAGCGGGGGGCTCTACAATGAGCAGTTCTTC. Protein product: CASSSSGGLYNEQFF.

The chain has TRBV6-1 and TRBJ2-1; the D is unclear. Per the germline V gene, CDR1 is MNHNS and CDR2 is SASEGT. The V gene lost 2 bases and the J gene lost 7 bases, with 12 bases spanning the gap. The length of the CDR3 is 14 residues. The CDR3 DNA reads as TGTGCCAGCAGTGAATTGAACCAATCTAATGAGCAGTTCTTC. It encodes CASSELNQSNEQFF.

CDR3 nucleotides: TGCGCCAGCACGCTAGACGACACTGAAGCTTTCTTT. Amino acid sequence: CASTLDDTEAFF. The V gene is TRBV5-1, the J gene TRBJ1-1; D gene ambiguous. V lost 6 bases, J lost 3 bases, and 9 bases lay in between. The CDR3 contains 12 residues. Germline CDR1 is SGHRS and CDR2 is YFSETQ.

The chain uses TRBV6-6 and TRBJ1-1, with D possibly TRBD1 on 6 matching bases. V dropped 2 bases and J dropped 4 bases, with 14 bases sitting between them. From germline, CDR1 is MNHNY and CDR2 SVGAGI (reference sequence). The CDR3 is 15 amino acids. The chain's CDR3 is CASSYGGGKGTEAFF. The CDR3 DNA reads TGTGCCAGCAGTTACGGAGGGGGAAAGGGCACTGAAGCTTTCTTT.

The J gene is TRBJ2-1, the V gene TRBV5-1; 12 nucleotides agree with TRBD2. The ends lost 0 bases at V and 8 bases at J; junction bases unmatched: 6. The CDR3 sequence is 16 residues long. Germline assignment: CDR1 SGHRS and CDR2 YFSETQ. The CDR3 spells CASSLGLAGVTDEQFF. For the CDR3, the DNA is TGCGCCAGCAGCTTGGGACTAGCGGGAGTAACGGATGAGCAGTTCTTC.

A single count supports this clone. Germline and junction disagree at one end, which may indicate a read error. The chain joins TRBV7-9 to TRBJ2-5; TRBD2 matches 7 bases. The CDR3 spans 13 residues. Per germline, CDR1 SEHNR and CDR2 FQNEAQ (reference sequence). The CDR3 loop is CATSGDLQETQYF. CDR3 nucleotide sequence: TGTGCCACCAGCGGGGATCTCCAAGAGACCCAGTACTTC.

The V gene is TRBV27, the J gene TRBJ2-1, with 14 bases matching TRBD2. CDR3 length: 18 residues. The V gene's germline CDR1 is MNHEY and CDR2 SMNVEV (reference sequence). V lost 8 bases to trimming and J lost 2 bases; unmatched junction nucleotides: 11. CDR3 loop: CASASTGTSGSTYNEQFF. The CDR3 region has the DNA TGTGCCAGCGCGAGTACCGGGACTAGCGGGAGCACCTACAATGAGCAGTTCTTC.

This rearrangement joins TRBV18 to TRBJ1-6, with D perhaps matching TRBD1 (5 bases). Germline V lookup: CDR1 KGHSH, CDR2 LQKENI. Trimming removed 5 bases from V and 3 bases from J, with 14 bases in between. The CDR3 consists of 16 residues. The CDR3 sequence is CASSETDSFYNSPLHF. The CDR3 DNA is TGTGCCAGCTCAGAAACCGACAGCTTCTATAATTCACCCCTCCACTTT.

This chain joins TRBV5-4 and TRBJ2-1, with D possibly being TRBD2 (6 bases). The ends were cut back, 7 bases at V and 8 bases at J, with 19 bases in the middle. The CDR3 has 14 amino acids. Germline V gene sequence: CDR1 SGHNT, CDR2 YYREEE (reference sequence). CDR3 DNA sequence: TGTGCCAGCGTCGATCCAGCGGGTCCTTATGAGCAGTTCTTC. Translated: CASVDPAGPYEQFF.

J is TRBJ2-1 and V is TRBV5-6; D gene unclear. Trimming removed 2 bases at V and 4 bases at J, with 4 bases between. The CDR3 is made up of 12 amino acids. Germline V gene data show CDR1 as SGHDT and CDR2 as YYEEEE. The CDR3 coding sequence is TGTGCCAGCAGCTTCGGGTACAATGAGCAGTTCTTC. Translating it yields CASSFGYNEQFF.

J is TRBJ2-2 and V is TRBV23-1, with D uncertain. TRBV23-1 is treated as an ORF (open reading frame) with a function not yet certain. Deletions cut 8 bases from V and 8 bases from J, with 9 bases between. The CDR3 runs to 11 residues. CDR3 region: CASGSQGELFF. The CDR3 coding sequence is TGCGCCAGCGGTTCGCAGGGGGAGCTGTTTTTT.

V gene TRBV6-5 combines with J gene TRBJ1-6; D is ambiguous. CDR3 length equals 14 residues. Trimming shortened V by 2 bases and J by 8 bases, and 10 bases separated the two germline ends. Germline CDR1 and CDR2: MNHEY and SVGAGI. CDR3 sequence reads: CASSYRGRDSPLHF. CDR3 sequence (DNA): TGTGCCAGCAGTTACCGGGGTAGGGATTCACCCCTCCACTTT.

This chain joins TRBV10-2 and TRBJ1-2; the D gene is possibly TRBD1 (5 bases). Germline loops: CDR1 WSHSY, CDR2 SAAADI. This CDR3 has 12 amino acids. Trimming removed 6 bases from V and 5 bases from J, with 10 bases in between. The CDR3 spells CASRRDAYGYTF. CDR3 in DNA: TGCGCCAGCAGGCGGGACGCTTATGGCTACACCTTC.

In nucleotides, the CDR3 is TGTGCCAGCAGCTTAGGAGGGGGCTCTGGAAACACCATATATTTT. It yields the protein CASSLGGGSGNTIYF. This chain uses TRBV7-9 with TRBJ1-3; possible D gene TRBD1, 6 bases. Germline V gives CDR1 SEHNR, CDR2 FQNEAQ (reference sequence). V lost 1 base and J lost 0, with 7 bases in between. There are 15 residues in the CDR3.

V usage is TRBV11-2 and J usage is TRBJ1-1; no clear D. Trimming removed 0 bases at V and 7 bases at J, with 9 bases between. The germline gives CDR1 SGHAT, CDR2 FQNNGV. CDR3 length: 13 amino acids. CDR3: CASSLDGPGEAFF. In DNA, the CDR3 is TGTGCCAGCAGCTTAGATGGGCCAGGTGAAGCTTTCTTT.

V and J are TRBV2 and TRBJ2-6, with D perhaps matching TRBD2 (5 bases). Germline CDR1 and CDR2: SNHLY and FYNNEI. V gave up 6 bases and J gave up 0 bases, with 15 bases separating them. CDR3 size: 17 residues. DNA of the CDR3: TGTGCCAGCAGACGGTCCAGCGGACGCTCTGGGGCCAACGTCCTGACTTTC. Protein product: CASRRSSGRSGANVLTF.

The V gene is TRBV5-1, the J gene TRBJ2-3; D may correspond to TRBD1 or TRBD2 (5 bases each). CDR1 is SGHRS, CDR2 YFSETQ, per germline. The V end lost 4 bases, the J end lost 5 bases, and 11 bases lay between the germline ends. The length of the CDR3 is 13 residues. CDR3 sequence: CASSRGDVDTQYF. CDR3 bases: TGCGCCAGCAGCAGAGGGGACGTAGATACGCAGTATTTT.

This clone turned up a few times. V is TRBV30 and J is TRBJ2-7, with D hard to call. There are 11 residues in the CDR3. In germline, CDR1 is GTSNPN, CDR2 SVGIG (reference sequence). Trimming took off 5 bases at V and 4 bases at J, with 9 bases between the two ends. The CDR3 DNA reads as TGTGCCTGGGGTACCAGGTACGAGCAGTACTTC. It translates to CAWGTRYEQYF. Based on the CDR3 plus reference TRBV30 and TRBJ2-7, the full variable domain is SQTIHQWPATLVQPVGSPLSLECTVEGTSNPNLYWYRQAAGRGLQLLFYSVGIGQISSEVPQNLSASRPQDRQFILSSKKLLLSDSGFYLCAWGTRYEQYFGPGTRLTVT.

This sequence joins TRBV2 and TRBJ2-2; 11 bases fit TRBD1. The CDR3 sequence is 17 residues long. V lost 2 bases, J lost 7 bases, and 9 bases stayed unmatched. Germline V gene data show CDR1 as SNHLY and CDR2 as FYNNEI. CDR3 coding DNA: TGTGCCAGCAGTGAAATAAGGACAGGGGGCTATGGCGGGGAGCTGTTTTTT. Its translation: CASSEIRTGGYGGELFF.

The chain is built from TRBV6-4 and TRBJ1-1, with 9 bases fitting TRBD1. Trimming took 5 bases from V and 5 from J; bases not matched to a gene: 6. From germline, CDR1 is MRHNA and CDR2 SNTAGT. The CDR3 runs to 14 residues. CDR3: CASSLGQGGTEAFF. The CDR3 region has the DNA TGTGCCAGCAGTTTGGGACAGGGAGGAACTGAAGCTTTCTTT.

J is TRBJ1-2 and V is TRBV19; D gene unclear. CDR1 and CDR2 (germline): LNHDA, SQIVND (reference sequence). CDR3 size: 20 residues. V lost 5 bases and J lost 7, with 35 bases in between. The CDR3 nucleotides read TGTGCCAGTAGTCCAGGAGGGAATCAGGACTACTCCCCCTCCCTGCTTGGCTACACCTTC. Translated, it gives CASSPGGNQDYSPSLLGYTF.

This clone came up a few times. V and J are TRBV27 and TRBJ2-7, with D maybe TRBD1 (5 bases). V shed 2 bases and J shed 7 bases, with 12 bases lying between them. CDR3 length equals 13 residues. The germline V gene encodes CDR1 MNHEY and CDR2 SMNVEV (reference sequence). The CDR3 DNA sequence: TGTGCCAGCAGTTTACAGGGATACTTGGAGCAGTACTTC. Translating gives CASSLQGYLEQYF.

This chain joins TRBV5-1 and TRBJ2-1, with 9 bases lining up with TRBD1. The CDR3 totals 15 residues. Per the germline V gene, CDR1 is SGHRS and CDR2 is YFSETQ. V trimming: 5 bases; J trimming: 7 bases; junction bases outside the gene matches: 10. The CDR3 DNA reads TGCGCCAGCAGTACCCTAAGGGACAGGGTAAATGAGCAGTTCTTC. Encoded protein: CASSTLRDRVNEQFF.

The rearrangement uses TRBV5-1 and TRBJ2-5; TRBD2 is a possible D gene (6 bases). The ends were cut back, 0 bases at V and 2 bases at J, with 14 bases in the middle. CDR3 length equals 16 residues. Germline CDR1 reads SGHRS; CDR2 reads YFSETQ. The CDR3 DNA is TGCGCCAGCAGCTTGGCTTTGGGGGGTCTTCAAGAGACCCAGTACTTC. Protein: CASSLALGGLQETQYF.

The CDR3 DNA reads TGTGCCAGTACCACCTGGGGCGGCTACACCTTC. This codes for CASTTWGGYTF. The V call is TRBV6-5, the J call TRBJ1-2; possibly TRBD1 for D (5 bases). The V end lost 9 bases, the J end lost 8 bases, and 13 bases lay between the germline ends. This CDR3 region has 11 residues. The germline V gene encodes CDR1 MNHEY and CDR2 SVGAGI.

J is TRBJ2-1 and V is TRBV10-2, with D possibly TRBD2 on 6 matching bases. The germline V and J ends were trimmed by 7 bases and 9 bases, with 16 bases remaining between them. The V gene's germline CDR1 is WSHSY and CDR2 SAAADI. The CDR3 is made up of 13 amino acids. The CDR3 nucleotides read TGCGCCAGCACCAAGGCGGGAATCGGTGAGCAGTTCTTC. Its protein is CASTKAGIGEQFF.

This clone was recorded only once. The rearrangement joins TRBV25-1 to TRBJ2-2, with 11 nucleotides matching TRBD2. V was clipped by 4 bases and J by 7 bases; unmatched bases: 5. The CDR3 has 15 amino acids. Per the germline V gene, CDR1 is MGHDK and CDR2 is SYGVNS. The CDR3 loop reads CASSALAGDRGELFF. CDR3 DNA sequence: TGTGCCAGCAGTGCACTAGCGGGGGACCGCGGGGAGCTGTTTTTT.

This clone has a single count. The V gene is TRBV27, the J gene TRBJ2-7; 10 nucleotides line up with TRBD2. Germline V gene sequence: CDR1 MNHEY, CDR2 SMNVEV (reference sequence). The V segment lost 2 bases and the J segment 7 bases; nucleotides outside the gene matches: 8. The CDR3 contains 15 residues. CDR3: CASSLGGLAAEEQYF. CDR3 nucleotides: TGTGCCAGCAGTTTAGGTGGACTAGCGGCGGAGGAGCAGTACTTC.